The 32 T cell receptor beta chains presented below share a single source sample, sequenced in a study of CD8+CD57+ T cells in acquired aplastic anemia. The template used for profiling TCR beta VDJ and CDR3 was genomic DNA. TCRdb itself ran the reads through MiXCR, one entry per CDR3 protein. The sample lists roughly 180,000 distinct CDR3 sequences, around 50% occurring once. Sequencing was done on patients that had shown CD8+CD57+ cell expansion by flow cytometry. Sequencing used sorted CD4+, CD8+, or CD8+CD57+ T cells (not recorded which) from PBMCs. The receptor source for this set is a human donor with aplastic anemia.

The table lists this clonotype with many counts. The V gene is TRBV7-9, the J gene TRBJ2-5, with D tentatively TRBD1 (6 bases). Trimming left V 2 bases short and J 4 bases short, with 14 bases between. The CDR3 sequence is 15 residues long. CDR1 and CDR2 from the germline V gene are SEHNR and FQNEAQ (reference sequence). The CDR3 DNA is TGTGCCAGCAGCTTAATGTTGGGGGCGGGAGAGACCCAGTACTTC. It specifies CASSLMLGAGETQYF.

Comment on this clonotype: Sequence at one end of the junction differs from germline and may be a read error. The CDR3 DNA sequence: TGCGCCAGTAAACCATCTCGTCACTACAATGGGCAGTTCTTC. Translation gives CASKPSRHYNGQFF. The chain couples TRBV10-2 to TRBJ2-1; D is unresolved. This CDR3 region has 14 residues. Germline CDR1 WSHSY, CDR2 SAAADI.

The table lists this clonotype with a few counts. J is TRBJ1-1 and V is TRBV2; no definite D call. CDR1 and CDR2 from the germline V gene are SNHLY and FYNNEI. This CDR3 contains 10 residues. V shed 6 bases and J shed 11 bases, with 10 bases lying between them. The CDR3 DNA follows: TGTGCCAGCAGGTCCTCGGATGCTTTCTTT. Translation: CASRSSDAFF.

This clonotype appeared a few times. The J gene is TRBJ1-2, the V gene TRBV2, with 7 nucleotides matching TRBD1. The CDR3 contains 13 residues. Germline-derived CDR1 and CDR2 are SNHLY and FYNNEI. Trimming at V came to 5 bases and at J to 4 bases, leaving 4 bases not matched to a gene. DNA for the CDR3: TGTGCCAGCAGTCGGGGGGACAGCTATGGCTACACCTTC. Residues: CASSRGDSYGYTF.

This clonotype was seen a single time. The J gene is TRBJ1-6, the V gene TRBV10-3; D is unclear. The V gene lost 2 bases and the J gene lost 10 bases, with 9 bases spanning the gap. This CDR3 is built from 13 residues. Germline loops: CDR1 ENHRY, CDR2 SYGVKD. CDR3 residues: CAISEVGNSPLHF. DNA of the CDR3: TGTGCCATCAGTGAGGTGGGGAACTCACCCCTCCACTTT.

This clonotype was observed a few times. The chain links TRBV10-3 to TRBJ2-7, with TRBD1 matching over 7 bases. The CDR3 length is 14 residues. V lost 6 bases to trimming and J lost 0 bases; unmatched junction nucleotides: 5. The V gene's germline CDR1 is ENHRY and CDR2 SYGVKD. DNA for the CDR3: TGTGCCATCAGGCCTGGACAGGTCTCCTACGAGCAGTACTTC. This gives the protein CAIRPGQVSYEQYF.

This clonotype was observed many times. The CDR3 region is CASGRVSDTQYF. CDR3 in DNA: TGTGCCAGCGGGAGGGTGTCCGATACGCAGTATTTT. The chain combines TRBV6-1 with TRBJ2-3, with 7 nucleotides matching TRBD2. The CDR3 has 12 amino acids. The germline V gene has CDR1 MNHNS and CDR2 SASEGT. The V gene end was trimmed by 8 bases and the J gene end by 6 bases; junction bases not matched to a gene: 5.

This clonotype turned up a few times. At one of its ends the junction is not consistent with the germline gene, which may arise from a read error. The chain joins TRBV10-2 to TRBJ1-5, with D perhaps TRBD1 (6 bases). The CDR3 runs 15 residues. The germline V gene encodes CDR1 WSHSY and CDR2 SAAADI. In nucleotides, the CDR3 is TGCGCCAGCAGTAGGAGAGGGACAAGCAATCAGCCCCAGAATTTT. This encodes CASSRRGTSNQPQNF.

The chain joins TRBV15 to TRBJ2-5, with 7 bases that match TRBD1. With V trimmed by 0 bases and J by 4 bases, 8 bases remained unmatched. From germline, CDR1 is LNHNV and CDR2 YYDKDF (reference sequence). The CDR3 has 16 amino acids. The CDR3 protein is CATSRERQGVVETQYF. The CDR3 DNA reads as TGTGCCACCAGCAGAGAAAGACAGGGAGTGGTAGAGACCCAGTACTTC.

Many counts were recorded for this clonotype. The chain uses TRBV5-1 and TRBJ2-7; D unclear. Germline CDR1 reads SGHRS; CDR2 reads YFSETQ. Trimming pared 7 bases from V and 4 bases from J, leaving 9 bases between. CDR3 size: 11 residues. CDR3 sequence (DNA): TGCGCCAGCCTCCATGCTTACGAGCAGTACTTC. It yields the protein CASLHAYEQYF.

The chain joins TRBV7-6 to TRBJ1-2; a weak D match, TRBD1 (5 bases). The CDR3 sequence is 14 residues long. Germline CDR1 reads SGHVS; CDR2 reads FNYEAQ. Trimming took 5 bases from V and 4 from J, leaving 14 bases between them. CDR3 sequence reads: CASSPTQGSYGYTF. CDR3 sequence (DNA): TGTGCCAGCAGCCCCACGCAGGGAAGCTATGGCTACACCTTC.

The chain combines TRBV24-1 with TRBJ2-7; D remains unclear. Deletions cut 5 bases from V and 3 bases from J, with 7 bases between. CDR3 length equals 12 residues. CDR1 KGHDR and CDR2 SFDVKD come from the germline V gene. The CDR3 region has the DNA TGTGCCACCAGTGCTACCGTCTACGAGCAGTACTTC. Its protein is CATSATVYEQYF.

The V call is TRBV20-1, the J call TRBJ1-2; 7 bases match TRBD1. The trim removed 6 bases at V and 0 bases at J, leaving 7 bases unmatched. The CDR3 has 14 amino acids. CDR1 and CDR2 (germline): DFQATT, SNEGSKA (reference sequence). The CDR3 reads CSATGTVTNYGYTF. The CDR3 DNA sequence: TGCAGTGCCACCGGGACAGTAACTAACTATGGCTACACCTTC.

V gene TRBV30 combines with J gene TRBJ1-5; D is undetermined. Germline V gene sequence: CDR1 GTSNPN, CDR2 SVGIG (reference sequence). This CDR3 has 15 residues. Deletions cut 0 bases from V and 6 bases from J, with 15 bases between. CDR3 nucleotides: TGTGCCTGGAGTGTACGCCGGGATGTCGGTCAGCCCCAGCATTTT. It specifies CAWSVRRDVGQPQHF.

J is TRBJ2-6 and V is TRBV11-2; tentatively, D is TRBD1 or TRBD2 (5 bases each). V was cut by 5 bases and J by 0 bases, with 20 bases left in between. CDR1 and CDR2 from the germline V gene are SGHAT and FQNNGV. This CDR3 spans 19 amino acids. This chain's CDR3 is CASSLNRPGRPSGANVLTF. DNA for the CDR3: TGTGCCAGCAGCCTGAATCGACCGGGACGCCCCTCTGGGGCCAACGTCCTGACTTTC.

A word on this clonotype: The CDR3 does not end in the conserved phenylalanine or tryptophan, so this is likely a read error. The genes are TRBV7-9 and TRBJ1-1, with 7 bases that match TRBD1. Germline CDR1 reads SEHNR; CDR2 reads FQNEAQ (reference sequence). There are 14 residues in the CDR3. With 4 bases clipped from V and 1 base from J, the junction kept 3 bases outside the gene matches. The CDR3 nucleotides are TGTGCCAGCAGCTCGGGACAGCCGAACACTGAAGCTTTCCTT. This sequence encodes CASSSGQPNTEAFL.

The chain links TRBV7-2 to TRBJ2-1; maybe TRBD1 (5 bases). Trimming removed 6 bases from V and 9 bases from J, with 9 bases in between. Germline CDR1 reads SGHTA; CDR2 reads FQGNSA. The length of the CDR3 is 11 residues. The CDR3: CASRYQGEQFF. For the CDR3, the DNA is TGTGCCAGCAGATACCAGGGTGAGCAGTTCTTC.

This clonotype was observed many times. The chain is built from TRBV4-2 and TRBJ2-1; no clear D. Trimming took off 0 bases at V and 2 bases at J, with 8 bases between the two ends. Germline V CDR1 and CDR2: LGHNA, YNFKEQ. The CDR3 is made up of 15 amino acids. The CDR3 region is CASSQESIPYNEQFF. The CDR3, as DNA: TGTGCCAGCAGCCAAGAGTCGATCCCCTACAATGAGCAGTTCTTC.

This clonotype was detected many times. The rearrangement uses TRBV7-6 and TRBJ1-6; TRBD1 aligns across 9 bases. V shed 4 bases, J shed 4 bases, and the junction held 2 bases outside the gene matches. Germline loops: CDR1 SGHVS, CDR2 FNYEAQ. The CDR3 covers 15 residues. The CDR3 DNA reads TGTGCCAGCAGCTCGGGGACAGGGTATAATTCACCCCTCCACTTT. Its protein product is CASSSGTGYNSPLHF.

This clonotype was observed at least ten times. The chain is built from TRBV5-1 and TRBJ2-1; TRBD1 matches 7 bases. Germline V gene lookup returns CDR1 SGHRS and CDR2 YFSETQ. V was pared by 7 bases and J by 8 bases, with 9 bases of the junction left unmatched. The CDR3 sequence is 13 residues long. The CDR3 sequence: CASRLHRGDEQFF. The CDR3 coding sequence is TGCGCCAGCCGACTTCACAGGGGAGATGAGCAGTTCTTC.

This clonotype was seen ten or more times. The chain carries TRBV24-1 and TRBJ2-3; a possible D gene is TRBD2 (5 bases). Trimming took off 2 bases at V and 6 bases at J, with 17 bases between the two ends. Germline V CDR1 and CDR2: KGHDR, SFDVKD. The CDR3 spans 16 residues. CDR3 bases: TGTGCCACCAGTGATTCAATTGCGGCGCCGGGGGATACGCAGTATTTT. Translated, it gives CATSDSIAAPGDTQYF.

This chain joins TRBV7-9 and TRBJ2-1, with D unclear. In germline, CDR1 is SEHNR, CDR2 FQNEAQ (reference sequence). The CDR3 consists of 13 residues. The V and J ends lost 2 bases and 3 bases respectively, with 5 bases between them. The CDR3 region has the DNA TGTGCCAGCAGCTTAATTAGCTACAATGAGCAGTTCTTC. Protein: CASSLISYNEQFF.

V and J are TRBV5-1 and TRBJ1-1, with 8 bases identical to TRBD1. CDR1 and CDR2 from the germline V gene are SGHRS and YFSETQ. This CDR3 region has 14 residues. V trimming: 3 bases; J trimming: 7 bases; junction bases outside the gene matches: 8. CDR3 in amino acids: CASSWNTGQGEAFF. DNA of the CDR3: TGCGCCAGCAGCTGGAATACAGGACAGGGTGAAGCTTTCTTT. Full variable domain (outside the CDR3, taken from reference TRBV5-1 and TRBJ1-1): KAGVTQTPRYLIKTRGQQVTLSCSPISGHRSVSWYQQTPGQGLQFLFEYFSETQRNKGNFPGRFSGRQFSNSRSEMNVSTLELGDSALYLCASSWNTGQGEAFFGQGTRLTVV.

In this sample, this clonotype turned up once. This rearrangement joins TRBV5-6 to TRBJ1-4; perhaps TRBD1 as D (6 bases). The germline V and J ends were trimmed by 3 bases and 8 bases, with 20 bases remaining between them. The CDR3 is made up of 16 amino acids. Germline CDR1 reads SGHDT; CDR2 reads YYEEEE. The CDR3 protein is CASSWGQGAMGEKLFF. CDR3 DNA: TGTGCCAGCAGCTGGGGACAAGGGGCCATGGGGGAAAAACTGTTTTTT.

Remarks on this clonotype: This sequence may be a read error, since a much larger clone differs from it by one base. The V gene is TRBV6-5, the J gene TRBJ2-3; D remains unclear. Germline CDR1 and CDR2: MNHEY and SVGAGI. The CDR3 spans 15 residues. The CDR3 coding sequence is TGTGCCAGCAGTTACTCGAGAGGAGACACAGATGCGCAGTATTTT. Amino acid sequence: CASSYSRGDTDAQYF.

This clonotype was counted at least ten times. The V gene is TRBV11-1, the J gene TRBJ1-5, with D possibly being TRBD1 (5 bases). CDR3 length: 18 amino acids. CDR1 is SGHAT and CDR2 is FQDESV in the germline V gene (reference sequence). V shed 1 base and J shed 1 base, with 17 bases lying between them. The CDR3, as DNA: TGTGCCAGCAGCTTAGTGGGGCCTTTAGGCGGGAGCAATCAGCCCCAGCATTTT. It translates to CASSLVGPLGGSNQPQHF.

Ten or more counts support this clonotype. V usage is TRBV7-2 and J usage is TRBJ2-1; D call uncertain. Trimming stripped 5 bases from V and 9 bases from J, with 17 bases between. The CDR3 has 14 amino acids. The V gene's germline CDR1 is SGHTA and CDR2 FQGNSA. CDR3 residues: CASSLDLTWGEQFF. The CDR3 DNA follows: TGTGCCAGCAGCCTAGACCTCACGTGGGGTGAGCAGTTCTTC. The variable domain in full, completed from reference TRBV7-2 and TRBJ2-1, reads GAGVSQSPSNKVTEKGKDVELRCDPISGHTALYWYRQSLGQGLEFLIYFQGNSAPDKSGLPSDRFSAERTGGSVSTLTIQRTQQEDSAVYLCASSLDLTWGEQFFGPGTRLTVL.

This clonotype has more than one count but fewer than ten. This chain joins TRBV28 and TRBJ2-6; the D is unclear. V was cut by 10 bases and J by 4 bases, with 17 bases left in between. Germline V gives CDR1 MDHEN, CDR2 SYDVKM. There are 15 residues in the CDR3. The CDR3 coding sequence is TGTGCCATCGGGCAGCCAGCTTCAGGGGCCAACGTCCTGACTTTC. Protein: CAIGQPASGANVLTF.

The chain is built from TRBV7-9 and TRBJ2-5, with 7 nucleotides matching TRBD2. Germline CDR1 SEHNR, CDR2 FQNEAQ (reference sequence). V trimming: 4 bases; J trimming: 1 base; junction bases outside the gene matches: 3. The CDR3 has 14 amino acids. CDR3 loop: CASSSGTTQETQYF. Here the CDR3 DNA reads TGTGCCAGCAGCTCCGGGACTACCCAAGAGACCCAGTACTTC. The complete variable domain, with remaining parts taken from reference TRBV7-9 and TRBJ2-5, reads DTGVSQNPRHKITKRGQNVTFRCDPISEHNRLYWYRQTLGQGPEFLTYFQNEAQLEKSRLLSDRFSAERPKGSFSTLEIQRTEQGDSAMYLCASSSGTTQETQYFGPGTRLLVL.

The chain recombines TRBV20-1 with TRBJ1-1, with D possibly matching TRBD1 (6 bases). With 6 bases removed from V and 3 bases from J, the gap between germline ends came to 20 bases. CDR3 length equals 15 residues. Germline CDR1 is DFQATT and CDR2 is SNEGSKA (reference sequence). The CDR3 DNA reads TGCAGTGCCAGGGGAGGGGGGCGAGGTGACACTGAAGCTTTCTTT. Its translation: CSARGGGRGDTEAFF.

V usage is TRBV11-1 and J usage is TRBJ2-7; 11 bases map to TRBD1. The CDR3 runs 17 residues. The trim removed 0 bases at V and 5 bases at J, leaving 9 bases unmatched. Germline assignment: CDR1 SGHAT and CDR2 FQDESV (reference sequence). Here the CDR3 reads CASSLAVGTGGRDEQYF. Here the CDR3 DNA reads TGTGCCAGCAGCTTAGCGGTCGGGACAGGGGGTAGAGACGAGCAGTACTTC.

The V gene is TRBV2, the J gene TRBJ2-3; maybe TRBD2 (6 bases). V gave up 1 base and J gave up 2 bases, with 16 bases separating them. The germline V gene encodes CDR1 SNHLY and CDR2 FYNNEI. CDR3 length: 17 residues. This CDR3 reads CASSEGVGGMNTDTQYF. CDR3 in DNA: TGTGCCAGCAGTGAAGGGGTCGGCGGGATGAACACAGATACGCAGTATTTT.